The 20 T cell receptor beta chains given below trace back to one sample, sequenced in a study of patients and donors after allogeneic stem cell transplantation. MiXCR, run by TCRdb on the RT-PCR reads, gives a single entry per CDR3 protein. The profile covers about a million distinct CDR3 sequences, with more than 15% appearing a single time and 6% taken by the ten largest. Material for sequencing was blood, either unsorted or a sorted T cell fraction (not recorded which). The source of these receptors is a human donor who was either an allogeneic HSCT recipient or a stem cell or donor lymphocyte infusion donor (not recorded which). It is not recorded whose cells these are; they may come from a transplant donor.

The chain carries TRBV6-2 or TRBV6-3 and TRBJ1-5; D uncertain. Germline V gene data show CDR1 as MNHEY and CDR2 as SVGEGT. The V gene lost 6 bases and the J gene lost 0 bases, with 12 bases spanning the gap. CDR3 length equals 15 residues. The CDR3 is CASSPRGFSNQPQHF. The DNA of the CDR3 is TGTGCCAGCAGCCCACGGGGATTTAGCAATCAGCCCCAGCATTTT.

In this sample, this clonotype turned up a few times. The chain has TRBV28 and TRBJ2-7; D perhaps matches TRBD2 (6 bases). Trimming shortened V by 6 bases and J by 7 bases, and 16 bases separated the two germline ends. The CDR3 extends over 13 amino acids. Germline-derived CDR1 and CDR2 are MDHEN and SYDVKM. This chain's CDR3 is CASSQDAGREQYF. In DNA, the CDR3 is TGTGCCAGCAGCCAGGACGCGGGGCGTGAGCAGTACTTC.

V gene TRBV5-8 combines with J gene TRBJ2-7, with 12 bases identical to TRBD2. The CDR3 spans 15 residues. Germline V gene sequence: CDR1 SGHTS, CDR2 YDEGEE. With V trimmed by 2 bases and J by 6 bases, 6 bases remained unmatched. The CDR3 loop reads CASSLTSGGPGEQYF. CDR3 in DNA: TGTGCCAGCAGCTTAACTAGCGGGGGGCCAGGCGAGCAGTACTTC. Filled out from reference TRBV5-8 and TRBJ2-7, the complete variable domain reads EAGVTQSPTHLIKTRGQQATLRCSPISGHTSVYWYQQALGLGLQFLLWYDEGEERNRGNFPPRFSGRQFPNYSSELNVNALELEDSALYLCASSLTSGGPGEQYFGPGTRLTVT.

This clonotype appeared once. The gene calls are TRBV7-9 and TRBJ2-7, with 7 bases that match TRBD2. Trimming took 1 base from V and 4 from J; bases not matched to a gene: 7. The V gene's germline CDR1 is SEHNR and CDR2 FQNEAQ (reference sequence). There are 15 residues in the CDR3. DNA for the CDR3: TGTGCCAGCAGCTTAGTGGCAGCGGGGAAGTACGAGCAGTACTTC. Translation gives CASSLVAAGKYEQYF.

The chain employs TRBV11-2 and TRBJ2-1; 11 nucleotides match TRBD2. Germline V CDR1 and CDR2: SGHAT, FQNNGV. CDR3 length equals 16 residues. J was trimmed by 3 bases and V by 4 bases; bases with no gene match: 5. Written as DNA, the CDR3 is TGTGCCAGCAGCTCTATTAGCGGGGGGGGCTACAATGAGCAGTTCTTC. Its translation is CASSSISGGGYNEQFF.

This clonotype was seen only once. This chain connects TRBV13 to TRBJ2-7; D is possibly TRBD1 (5 bases). This CDR3 region has 14 residues. V gave up 3 bases and J gave up 5 bases, with 14 bases separating them. CDR1 is PRHDT and CDR2 is FYEKMQ in the germline V gene (reference sequence). CDR3 DNA: TGTGCCAGCAGCTTGAGTCAGGGTTACGACGAGCAGTACTTC. Protein product: CASSLSQGYDEQYF.

The chain carries TRBV20-1 and TRBJ2-7; D could derive from TRBD1 or TRBD2 (5 bases each). Trimming shortened V by 0 bases and J by 2 bases, and 11 bases separated the two germline ends. In germline, CDR1 is DFQATT, CDR2 SNEGSKA (reference sequence). The CDR3 consists of 14 residues. The CDR3 here is CSAREGTATYEQYF. CDR3 DNA sequence: TGCAGTGCTAGAGAAGGGACCGCCACCTACGAGCAGTACTTC.

V is TRBV4-2 and J is TRBJ2-7; D gene uncertain. The length of the CDR3 is 15 residues. V was clipped by 1 base and J by 2 bases, with 12 bases between them. CDR1 and CDR2 (germline): LGHNA, YNFKEQ. CDR3 region: CASSQAGQYPYEQYF. The CDR3 bases are TGTGCCAGCAGCCAAGCTGGGCAGTACCCCTACGAGCAGTACTTC.

This clonotype was observed a handful of times. The chain joins TRBV7-9 to TRBJ1-1; D ambiguous. This CDR3 spans 14 amino acids. Germline CDR1 SEHNR, CDR2 FQNEAQ (reference sequence). Trimming shortened V by 3 bases and J by 1 base, and 9 bases separated the two germline ends. CDR3 loop: CASSFGRTNTEAFF. The DNA of the CDR3 is TGTGCCAGCAGCTTCGGACGGACGAACACTGAAGCTTTCTTT.

The chain combines TRBV6-5 with TRBJ1-1; 9 bases are a match to TRBD1. J was trimmed by 4 bases and V by 2 bases; bases with no gene match: 14. In germline, CDR1 is MNHEY, CDR2 SVGAGI. The CDR3 is 18 amino acids. The CDR3 DNA sequence: TGTGCCAGCAGTTACCCTCGACAGTACAGGGGGCCAGTCACTGAAGCTTTCTTT. This sequence encodes CASSYPRQYRGPVTEAFF.

This clonotype was found a few times. The chain uses TRBV24-1 and TRBJ2-7; D is undetermined. This CDR3 comprises 12 residues. From germline, CDR1 is KGHDR and CDR2 SFDVKD. Trimming cost V 0 bases and J 5 bases, with 4 bases left between them. For the CDR3, the DNA is TGTGCCACCAGTGATTTGGATAACGAGCAGTACTTC. Protein product: CATSDLDNEQYF.

This clonotype showed up just a few times. V usage is TRBV7-6 and J usage is TRBJ1-3; D perhaps matches TRBD1 (6 bases). CDR1 is SGHVS, CDR2 FNYEAQ, per germline. The CDR3 consists of 16 residues. The V end was cut by 2 bases, the J end by 3 bases, with 14 bases between. CDR3 in amino acids: CASSLPDSLGGNTIYF. In nucleotides, the CDR3 is TGTGCCAGCAGCTTACCGGACAGTTTGGGTGGAAACACCATATATTTT.

V usage is TRBV7-9 and J usage is TRBJ1-2; D is uncertain. The germline V gene has CDR1 SEHNR and CDR2 FQNEAQ (reference sequence). Deletions cut 3 bases from V and 3 bases from J, with 11 bases between. This CDR3 is 14 amino acids long. Here the CDR3 DNA reads TGTGCCAGCAGCTTCGTATGGTCGCACTATGGCTACACCTTC. This sequence encodes CASSFVWSHYGYTF.

The chain links TRBV15 to TRBJ1-2; no definite D call. CDR3 length: 14 amino acids. V lost 3 bases, J lost 4 bases, and 12 bases lay in between. Germline V lookup: CDR1 LNHNV, CDR2 YYDKDF (reference sequence). In nucleotides, the CDR3 is TGTGCCACCAGCAGTAGGCCCGTCGGCTATGGCTACACCTTC. Its protein product is CATSSRPVGYGYTF.

This clonotype was counted a few times. V and J are TRBV5-6 and TRBJ2-3; TRBD2 is a possible D gene (5 bases). CDR3 length: 14 residues. Germline CDR1 reads SGHDT; CDR2 reads YYEEEE. Trimming removed 1 base at V and 6 bases at J, with 12 bases between. As DNA, the CDR3 is TGTGCCAGCAGCTTGAGAGGGTTTTTTGATACGCAGTATTTT. Its protein product is CASSLRGFFDTQYF.

The genes are TRBV27 and TRBJ2-1; tentatively, D is TRBD1 (6 bases). CDR1 is MNHEY and CDR2 is SMNVEV in the germline V gene (reference sequence). V lost 3 bases and J 5 bases, leaving 23 bases between the germline ends. CDR3 size: 18 residues. Written as DNA, the CDR3 is TGTGCCAGCAGTTTTTTTTTCTCAACCGGGACAACTCACAATGAGCAGTTCTTC. This codes for CASSFFFSTGTTHNEQFF.

This clonotype was detected only a few times. The rearrangement uses TRBV29-1 and TRBJ1-3, with TRBD1 matching over 7 bases. The germline gives CDR1 SQVTM, CDR2 ANQGSEA. The J segment lost 0 bases and the V segment lost 7 bases, leaving 6 bases of the junction unmatched. The CDR3 spans 14 residues. The CDR3 DNA reads as TGCAGCGACCACAGGGGAAGCTCTGGAAACACCATATATTTT. Protein product: CSDHRGSSGNTIYF.

V is TRBV7-2 and J is TRBJ2-5; D remains ambiguous. V lost 2 bases, J lost 3 bases, and 10 bases lay in between. CDR3 size: 14 residues. The germline V gene encodes CDR1 SGHTA and CDR2 FQGNSA. CDR3 protein: CASSLWINKETQYF. CDR3 in DNA: TGTGCCAGCAGCTTATGGATCAATAAAGAGACCCAGTACTTC. Complete variable domain (other parts from reference TRBV7-2 and TRBJ2-5): GAGVSQSPSNKVTEKGKDVELRCDPISGHTALYWYRQSLGQGLEFLIYFQGNSAPDKSGLPSDRFSAERTGGSVSTLTIQRTQQEDSAVYLCASSLWINKETQYFGPGTRLLVL.

J is TRBJ1-5 and V is TRBV4-3; possible D gene TRBD1, 5 bases. Trimming cost V 7 bases and J 0 bases, with 16 bases left between them. CDR1 LGHNA and CDR2 YSLEER come from the germline V gene. There are 16 residues in the CDR3. CDR3 nucleotide sequence: TGCGCCAGCACCCCTAGGCTTGACAGTAGCAATCAGCCCCAGCATTTT. Translation: CASTPRLDSSNQPQHF.

This chain joins TRBV5-5 and TRBJ2-1, with TRBD2 as a possible D gene (5 bases). The CDR3 spans 17 residues. The germline gives CDR1 SGHKS, CDR2 YYEKEE (reference sequence). V lost 1 base and J 4 bases, leaving 18 bases between the germline ends. CDR3 nucleotide sequence: TGTGCCAGCAGCTTGCCCCTCCGGGCGGGCCATTACAATGAGCAGTTCTTC. Translation gives CASSLPLRAGHYNEQFF.